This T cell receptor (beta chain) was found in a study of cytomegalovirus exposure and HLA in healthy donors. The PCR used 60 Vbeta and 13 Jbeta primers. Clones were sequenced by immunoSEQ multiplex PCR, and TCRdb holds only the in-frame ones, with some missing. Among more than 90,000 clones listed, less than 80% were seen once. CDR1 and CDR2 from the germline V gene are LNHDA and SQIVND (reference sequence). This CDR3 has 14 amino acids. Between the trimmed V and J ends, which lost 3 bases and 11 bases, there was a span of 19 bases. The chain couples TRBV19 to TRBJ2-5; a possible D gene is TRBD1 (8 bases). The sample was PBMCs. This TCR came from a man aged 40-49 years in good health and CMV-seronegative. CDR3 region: CASSIRTGRGEQYF. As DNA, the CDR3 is TGTGCCAGTAGTATCCGGACAGGGAGGGGTGAGCAGTACTTC.